The rows below give T cell receptor beta chains drawn from one sample of a study of T cell responses to AZD1222 COVID-19 vaccine. TCRdb's table, derived via immunoSEQ multiplex PCR, lists solely in-frame clones and lacks some. The sample lists about 120,000 clones; roughly 92% were seen once. The starting material was peripheral blood, obtained 28 days after the second AZD1222 dose. These receptors were taken from an adult who received the AZD1222 COVID-19 vaccine. The CDR3 runs from the conserved cysteine through the conserved F or W. A D gene is named only where the DNA matches it firmly. The size entry is marked missing in some rows and otherwise reads once, few, many or a size class.

J: TRBJ2-7
D: .
size: .
V: TRBV2
DNA: TGTGCCAGCATGGAGCGGAGCGTCACCGAGCAGTACTTC
CDR3: CASMERSVTEQYF

J: TRBJ1-1
D: TRBD1
size: .
V: TRBV27
DNA: TGTGCCAGCAGTGGGAACAGGGGGCGTACTGAAGCTTTCTTT
CDR3: CASSGNRGRTEAFF

J: TRBJ2-5
D: TRBD2
size: once
V: TRBV10-3
DNA: TGTGCCCCTAGCGGGTTCCAAGAGACCCAGTACTTC
CDR3: CAPSGFQETQYF

J: TRBJ1-1
D: .
size: .
V: TRBV28
DNA: TGTGCCAGCAGTTTGCTTATGGAACCGTTTGAAGCTTTCTTT
CDR3: CASSLLMEPFEAFF

J: TRBJ1-1
D: .
size: .
V: TRBV30
DNA: TGTGCCTGGAGTGGAGGGGCGGGGACTGAAGCTTTCTTT
CDR3: CAWSGGAGTEAFF

J: TRBJ2-3
D: .
size: .
V: TRBV12-3/TRBV12-4
DNA: TGTGCCAGCAGTTTGCGGGACACAGATACGCAGTATTTT
CDR3: CASSLRDTDTQYF

J: TRBJ2-7
D: TRBD2
size: .
V: TRBV28
DNA: TGTGCCAGCAGCCAACTAGCGGGAACCTACGAGCAGTACTTC
CDR3: CASSQLAGTYEQYF

J: TRBJ1-5
D: .
size: .
V: TRBV6-5
DNA: TGTGCCAGCAGCGAGGGGATCAATCAGCCCCAGCATTTT
CDR3: CASSEGINQPQHF

J: TRBJ2-1
D: TRBD1
size: once
V: TRBV24-1
DNA: TGTGCCACCAGTGATTTCGGGACAGGGGTTCCCGATGAGCAGTTCTTC
CDR3: CATSDFGTGVPDEQFF

J: TRBJ1-5
D: .
size: .
V: TRBV20-1
DNA: TGCAGTGCTAGTCAGACGGATCAGCCCCAGCATTTT
CDR3: CSASQTDQPQHF

J: TRBJ2-1
D: .
size: .
V: TRBV5-6
DNA: TGTGCCAGCAGCTCCCCGTTCGGATCCCACAACTACAATGAGCAGTTCTTC
CDR3: CASSSPFGSHNYNEQFF

J: TRBJ2-1
D: .
size: .
V: TRBV3-1/TRBV3-2
DNA: TGTGCCAGCGGGGACCCCTGGCAGTTCTTC
CDR3: CASGDPWQFF

J: TRBJ2-1
D: .
size: .
V: TRBV4-2
DNA: TGTGCCAGCAGCCAAGATTTACAACTAAATGAGCAGTTCTTC
CDR3: CASSQDLQLNEQFF

J: TRBJ1-5
D: .
size: .
V: TRBV18
DNA: TGTGCCAGCTCACTAAGGGAGAGACCCACTAATCAGCCCCAGCATTTT
CDR3: CASSLRERPTNQPQHF

J: TRBJ2-5
D: TRBD2
size: .
V: TRBV5-4
DNA: TGTGCCAGCGCTTCTACTAGCGGGACCCAAGAGACCCAGTACTTC
CDR3: CASASTSGTQETQYF

J: TRBJ1-2
D: TRBD1
size: .
V: TRBV5-1
DNA: TGCGCCAGCAGCCCCTGGAATCTTGGGACAGGGGGCAACTATGGCTACACCTTC
CDR3: CASSPWNLGTGGNYGYTF

J: TRBJ2-3
D: .
size: .
V: TRBV4-2
DNA: TGTGCCAGCAGCCCCCTCGAAGGGGGAGGGCCTACAGATACGCAGTATTTT
CDR3: CASSPLEGGGPTDTQYF

J: TRBJ2-7
D: TRBD2
size: .
V: TRBV18
DNA: TGTGCCAGCTCACCAAAAGGGACTAGCGGTTTCCCCTACGAGCAGTACTTC
CDR3: CASSPKGTSGFPYEQYF

J: TRBJ1-1
D: .
size: .
V: TRBV21-1
DNA: TGTGCCAGCAGCAAAGCAGGACTAAACACTGAAGCTTTCTTT
CDR3: CASSKAGLNTEAFF

J: TRBJ2-7
D: .
size: .
V: TRBV5-4
DNA: TGTGCCAGCAGCTTGAGGCCAGGGGCCGGCCAGGAGCAGTACTTC
CDR3: CASSLRPGAGQEQYF

J: TRBJ2-7
D: .
size: .
V: TRBV29-1
DNA: TGCAGCGTAGAAACAGGGAATCCAGTGCAGTACTTC
CDR3: CSVETGNPVQYF

J: TRBJ1-5
D: .
size: .
V: TRBV2
DNA: TGTGCCAGCAGTGAGGAGGCAGGGGATCAGCCCCAGCATTTT
CDR3: CASSEEAGDQPQHF

J: TRBJ2-7
D: .
size: .
V: TRBV9
DNA: TGTGCCAGCAGCGTAGACGGTGGTGGTAAAGAGCAGTACTTC
CDR3: CASSVDGGGKEQYF

J: TRBJ2-1
D: .
size: .
V: TRBV11-3
DNA: TGTGCCAGCAGCTCCCCGAATAATGAGCAGTTCTTC
CDR3: CASSSPNNEQFF

J: TRBJ2-1
D: TRBD2
size: once
V: TRBV28
DNA: TGTGCCAGCAGTCCCCAAGCGGGGTACAATGAGCAGTTCTTC
CDR3: CASSPQAGYNEQFF

J: TRBJ1-5
D: .
size: .
V: TRBV2
DNA: TGTGCCAGCAGCGCAAAGGGCCAGGTGGGGATAGGGGAGCCCCAGCATTTT
CDR3: CASSAKGQVGIGEPQHF

J: TRBJ2-2
D: .
size: .
V: TRBV6-2/TRBV6-3
DNA: TGTGCCAGCAGTTACTTCTCCGGGGAGCTGTTTTTT
CDR3: CASSYFSGELFF

J: TRBJ2-7
D: .
size: .
V: TRBV30
DNA: TGTGCCTGGAGTCCGGGGGTCCACGAGCAGTACTTC
CDR3: CAWSPGVHEQYF

J: TRBJ1-1
D: .
size: .
V: TRBV30
DNA: TGTGCCTGGAGTCTAAAACAGGGAACTGAAGCTTTCTTT
CDR3: CAWSLKQGTEAFF

J: TRBJ2-7
D: TRBD1
size: .
V: TRBV28
DNA: TGTGCCAGCAGCGGGGACAGGGAATACGAGCAGTACTTC
CDR3: CASSGDREYEQYF

J: TRBJ1-5
D: TRBD1
size: once
V: TRBV7-9
DNA: TGTGCCGTTGGGGACAGGGGAATGCAGCCCCAGCATTTT
CDR3: CAVGDRGMQPQHF

J: TRBJ2-1
D: TRBD2
size: .
V: TRBV10-2
DNA: TGCGCCAGCAGGGGGCTCGGGGGAGGGCCCTCGAGGGAGCAGTTCTTC
CDR3: CASRGLGGGPSREQFF

J: TRBJ2-7
D: TRBD1
size: .
V: TRBV15
DNA: TGTGCCACCAGCAAGGACAGGGTGAGGCAGTACTTC
CDR3: CATSKDRVRQYF

J: TRBJ1-5
D: .
size: .
V: TRBV27
DNA: TGTGCCAGCAGCCAAAGGCCCTTTCCAAATCAGCCCCAGCATTTT
CDR3: CASSQRPFPNQPQHF

J: TRBJ2-3
D: TRBD2
size: .
V: TRBV11-2
DNA: TGTGCCAGCAGCTTAGGTAGCGGGAGGACAGATACGCAGTATTTT
CDR3: CASSLGSGRTDTQYF

J: TRBJ1-5
D: .
size: .
V: TRBV7-2
DNA: TGTGCCAGCGCGGCCCGGGTGGGCAATCAGCCCCAGCATTTT
CDR3: CASAARVGNQPQHF

J: TRBJ2-5
D: TRBD2
size: .
V: TRBV9
DNA: TGTGCCAGCAGCGTAGCCCGGGAGGGAGAAGAGACCCAGTACTTC
CDR3: CASSVAREGEETQYF

J: TRBJ2-1
D: .
size: once
V: TRBV5-4
DNA: TGTGCCAGCAGCGACCCGAGGGGTGGAAATGAGCAGTTCTTC
CDR3: CASSDPRGGNEQFF

J: TRBJ1-5
D: .
size: .
V: TRBV10-3
DNA: TGTGCCATCAGTGAAGGTGTAGGGATACATCAGCCCCAGCATTTT
CDR3: CAISEGVGIHQPQHF

J: TRBJ1-1
D: .
size: .
V: TRBV18
DNA: TGTGCCAGCTCACGTGGACACCCGAACACTGAAGCTTTCTTT
CDR3: CASSRGHPNTEAFF

J: TRBJ2-2
D: TRBD1
size: .
V: TRBV27
DNA: TGTGCCAGCAGTCAATCCGGGACAGTAAAGTCCTGGGAGCTGTTTTTT
CDR3: CASSQSGTVKSWELFF

J: TRBJ1-5
D: TRBD1
size: .
V: TRBV4-1
DNA: TGCGCCAGCAGCCACACTCCGGCGGGACAGGGAGATCAGCCCCAGCATTTT
CDR3: CASSHTPAGQGDQPQHF

J: TRBJ2-7
D: .
size: .
V: TRBV5-1
DNA: TGCGCCAGCAGCTTGGGGGGTAGGGTGGCCTACGAGCAGTACTTC
CDR3: CASSLGGRVAYEQYF

J: TRBJ1-5
D: TRBD1
size: .
V: TRBV18
DNA: TGTGCCAGCTCCTTCAGGCAGGGGGGAAATCAGCCCCAGCATTTT
CDR3: CASSFRQGGNQPQHF

J: TRBJ2-3
D: .
size: .
V: TRBV11-2
DNA: TGTGCCAGCAGCTTCGGAGATACGCAGTATTTT
CDR3: CASSFGDTQYF

J: TRBJ1-5
D: TRBD1
size: .
V: TRBV5-4
DNA: TGTGCCAGCAGCTTCGACAGGGGGCCAGAACAGCCCCAGCATTTT
CDR3: CASSFDRGPEQPQHF

J: TRBJ2-7
D: .
size: .
V: TRBV7-2
DNA: TGTGCCAGCAGCTTAGTGCAGGGGGGACCCTACGAGCAGTACTTC
CDR3: CASSLVQGGPYEQYF

J: TRBJ2-7
D: TRBD2
size: .
V: TRBV2
DNA: TGTGCCAGCAGTCCTCTCGACAGAGCGGGAGGGCACTACGAGCAGTACTTC
CDR3: CASSPLDRAGGHYEQYF

J: TRBJ2-5
D: TRBD2
size: .
V: TRBV4-1
DNA: TGCGCCAGCAGCCTAGCGGGATGGGGGGGGGAGACCCAGTACTTC
CDR3: CASSLAGWGGETQYF

J: TRBJ2-4
D: .
size: .
V: TRBV7-9
DNA: TGTGCCAGCAGCGGCGGGTTGGCAGGGGAAAACATTCAGTACTTC
CDR3: CASSGGLAGENIQYF

J: TRBJ1-1
D: .
size: .
V: TRBV5-1
DNA: TGCGCCAGCAGCCCATCGGGAGGTGAAGCTTTCTTT
CDR3: CASSPSGGEAFF

J: TRBJ1-1
D: .
size: once
V: TRBV27
DNA: TGTGCCAGCAACCCCCGGTCCAGGACAGCTGTCCCAGGAGCTTTCTTT
CDR3: CASNPRSRTAVPGAFF

J: TRBJ1-3
D: .
size: .
V: TRBV10-3
DNA: TGTGCCATCAGGGTGGTGATGGCCAGCTCTGGAAACACCATATATTTT
CDR3: CAIRVVMASSGNTIYF

J: TRBJ2-7
D: .
size: .
V: TRBV6-5
DNA: TGTGCCAGCAGTTACCTACTCGGTGGTTACGAGCAGTACTTC
CDR3: CASSYLLGGYEQYF

J: TRBJ2-7
D: .
size: .
V: TRBV11-2
DNA: TGTGCCAGCACCAAAGGGGGTCAATCCTACGAGCAGTACTTC
CDR3: CASTKGGQSYEQYF

J: TRBJ1-2
D: .
size: .
V: TRBV7-8
DNA: TGTGCCAGCAGCTTAGAAAGGTCGGGCTATGGCTACACCTTC
CDR3: CASSLERSGYGYTF

J: TRBJ2-1
D: .
size: .
V: TRBV3-1/TRBV3-2
DNA: TGTGCCAGCAGCCGGGGGGCGAATGAGCAGTTCTTC
CDR3: CASSRGANEQFF

J: TRBJ1-2
D: .
size: .
V: TRBV28
DNA: TGTGCCAGCTTCACGACAGTCTCGCTTGGCTACACCTTC
CDR3: CASFTTVSLGYTF

J: TRBJ1-3
D: .
size: .
V: TRBV28
DNA: TGTGCCAGCAGTTTAATTCGCGGTCAGCGCTCTGGAAACACCATATATTTT
CDR3: CASSLIRGQRSGNTIYF

J: TRBJ1-5
D: .
size: .
V: TRBV18
DNA: TGTGCCAGCTCACCAGTCGTGGACTCTGGCAATCAGCCCCAGCATTTT
CDR3: CASSPVVDSGNQPQHF